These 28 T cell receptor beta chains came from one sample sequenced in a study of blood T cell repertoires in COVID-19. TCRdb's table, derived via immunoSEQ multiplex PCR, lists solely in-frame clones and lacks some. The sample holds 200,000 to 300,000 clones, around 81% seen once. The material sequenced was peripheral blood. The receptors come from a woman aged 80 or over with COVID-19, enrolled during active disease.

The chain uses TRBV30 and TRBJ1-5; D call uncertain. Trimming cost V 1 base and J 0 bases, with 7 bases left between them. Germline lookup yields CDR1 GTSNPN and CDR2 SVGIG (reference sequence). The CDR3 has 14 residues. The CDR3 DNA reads TGTGCCTGGAGTGGTACAAATAGCAATCAGCCCCAGCATTTT. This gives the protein CAWSGTNSNQPQHF.

Written as DNA, the CDR3 is TGTGCCAGCAGTTACTCGAGGCAGGGTGACAATTCACCCCTCCACTTT. Amino acids: CASSYSRQGDNSPLHF. V is TRBV6-5 and J is TRBJ1-6, with D possibly matching TRBD1 (5 bases). The CDR3 spans 16 residues. Per the germline V gene, CDR1 is MNHEY and CDR2 is SVGAGI. Trimming left V 0 bases short and J 7 bases short, with 13 bases between.

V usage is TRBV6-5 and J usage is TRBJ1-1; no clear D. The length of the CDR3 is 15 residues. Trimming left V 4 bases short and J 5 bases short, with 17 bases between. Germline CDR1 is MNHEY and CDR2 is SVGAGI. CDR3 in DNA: TGTGCCAGCAGTTCTCTGGGTCAAGTCGGGACTGAAGCTTTCTTT. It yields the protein CASSSLGQVGTEAFF.

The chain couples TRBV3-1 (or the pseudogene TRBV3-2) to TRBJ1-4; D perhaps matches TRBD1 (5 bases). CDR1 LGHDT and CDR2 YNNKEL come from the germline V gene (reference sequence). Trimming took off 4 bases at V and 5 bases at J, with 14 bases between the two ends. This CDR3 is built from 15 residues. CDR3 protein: CASSRRAGQNEKLFF. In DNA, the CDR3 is TGTGCCAGCAGCCGGAGGGCAGGGCAAAATGAAAAACTGTTTTTT.

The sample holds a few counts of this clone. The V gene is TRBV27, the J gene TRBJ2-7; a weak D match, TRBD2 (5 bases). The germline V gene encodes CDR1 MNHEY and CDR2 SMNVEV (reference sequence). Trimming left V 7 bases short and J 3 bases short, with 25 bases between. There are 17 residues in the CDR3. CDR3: CASKVRGAGTSDYEQYF. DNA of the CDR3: TGTGCCAGCAAGGTTCGGGGTGCGGGCACTTCCGACTACGAGCAGTACTTC.

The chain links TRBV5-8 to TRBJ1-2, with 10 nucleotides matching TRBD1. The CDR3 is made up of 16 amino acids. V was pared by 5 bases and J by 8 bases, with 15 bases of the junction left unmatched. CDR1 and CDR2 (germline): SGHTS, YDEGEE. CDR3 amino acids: CASRPGTGASVGGYTF. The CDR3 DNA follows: TGTGCCAGCAGACCCGGGACAGGGGCTTCGGTAGGGGGCTACACCTTC.

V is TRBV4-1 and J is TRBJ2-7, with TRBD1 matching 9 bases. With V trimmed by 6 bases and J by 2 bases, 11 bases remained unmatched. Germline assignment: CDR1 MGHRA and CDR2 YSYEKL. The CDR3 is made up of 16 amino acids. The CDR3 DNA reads TGCGCCAGCAGTCGAAACCAAGGACAGGGGACCTACGAGCAGTACTTC. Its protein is CASSRNQGQGTYEQYF.

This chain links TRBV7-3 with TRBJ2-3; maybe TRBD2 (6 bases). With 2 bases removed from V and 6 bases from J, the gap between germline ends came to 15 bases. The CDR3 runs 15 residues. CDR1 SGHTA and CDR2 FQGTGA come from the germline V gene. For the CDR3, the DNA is TGTGCCAGCAGCTTAGGGCGGGACTTGAGGGATACGCAGTATTTT. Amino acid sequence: CASSLGRDLRDTQYF.

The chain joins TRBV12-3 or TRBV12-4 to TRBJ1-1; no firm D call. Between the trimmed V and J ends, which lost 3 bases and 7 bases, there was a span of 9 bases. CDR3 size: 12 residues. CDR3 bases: TGTGCCAGCAGTTTCAGTGGCGGTGAAGCTTTCTTT. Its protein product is CASSFSGGEAFF.

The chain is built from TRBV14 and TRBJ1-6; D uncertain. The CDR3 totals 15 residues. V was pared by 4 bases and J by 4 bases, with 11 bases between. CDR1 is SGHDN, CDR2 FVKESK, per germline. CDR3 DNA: TGTGCCAGCAGCCTAATCACAGATTATAATTCACCCCTCCACTTT. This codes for CASSLITDYNSPLHF.

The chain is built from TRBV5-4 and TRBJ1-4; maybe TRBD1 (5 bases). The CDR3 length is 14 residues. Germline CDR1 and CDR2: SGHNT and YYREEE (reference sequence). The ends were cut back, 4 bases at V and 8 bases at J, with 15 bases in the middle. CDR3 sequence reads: CASSRLRDDEKLFF. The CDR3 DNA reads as TGTGCCAGCAGCCGCTTGCGGGACGACGAAAAACTGTTTTTT.

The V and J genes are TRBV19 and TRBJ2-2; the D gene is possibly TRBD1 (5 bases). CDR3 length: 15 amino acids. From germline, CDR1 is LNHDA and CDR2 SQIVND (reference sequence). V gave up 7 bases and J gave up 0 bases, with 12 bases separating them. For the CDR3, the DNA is TGTGCCAGTACGGACACCCGATCGAACACCGGGGAGCTGTTTTTT. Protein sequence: CASTDTRSNTGELFF.

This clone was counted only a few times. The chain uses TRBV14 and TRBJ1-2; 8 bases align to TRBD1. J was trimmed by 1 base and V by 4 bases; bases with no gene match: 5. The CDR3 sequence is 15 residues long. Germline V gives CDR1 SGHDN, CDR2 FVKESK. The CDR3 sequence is CASSRTGKINYGYTF. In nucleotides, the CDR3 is TGTGCCAGCAGCCGGACAGGGAAAATTAACTATGGCTACACCTTC.

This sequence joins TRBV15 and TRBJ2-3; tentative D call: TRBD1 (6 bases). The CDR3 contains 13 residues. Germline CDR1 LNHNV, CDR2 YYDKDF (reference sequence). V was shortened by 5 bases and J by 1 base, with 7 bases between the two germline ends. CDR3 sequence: CATSEGGTDTQYF. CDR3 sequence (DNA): TGTGCCACCAGCGAGGGGGGCACAGATACGCAGTATTTT.

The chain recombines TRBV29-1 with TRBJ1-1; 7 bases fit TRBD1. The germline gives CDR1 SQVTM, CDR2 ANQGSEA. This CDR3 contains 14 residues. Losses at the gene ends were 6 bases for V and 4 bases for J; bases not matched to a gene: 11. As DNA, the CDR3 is TGCAGCGTCCACTCACAGGGGCTAGGCACTGAAGCTTTCTTT. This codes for CSVHSQGLGTEAFF.

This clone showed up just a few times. The CDR3 loop reads CATGEGLRNEQFF. The CDR3 DNA sequence: TGTGCCACCGGGGAGGGCCTAAGGAATGAGCAGTTCTTC. The V and J genes are TRBV24-1 and TRBJ2-1; TRBD2 matches at 7 bases. V trimming: 9 bases; J trimming: 7 bases; junction bases outside the gene matches: 8. The CDR3 runs to 13 residues. CDR1 and CDR2 (germline): KGHDR, SFDVKD.

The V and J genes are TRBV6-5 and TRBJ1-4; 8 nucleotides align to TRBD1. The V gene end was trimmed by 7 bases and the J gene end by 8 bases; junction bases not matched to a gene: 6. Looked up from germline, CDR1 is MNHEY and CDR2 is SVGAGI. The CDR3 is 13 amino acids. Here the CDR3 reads CASTRDRNEKLFF. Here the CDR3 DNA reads TGTGCCAGCACGCGGGACAGGAACGAAAAACTGTTTTTT.

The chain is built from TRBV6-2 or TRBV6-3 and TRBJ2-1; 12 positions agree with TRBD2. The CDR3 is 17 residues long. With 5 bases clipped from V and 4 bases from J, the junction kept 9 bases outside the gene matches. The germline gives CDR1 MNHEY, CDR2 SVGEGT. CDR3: CASSRSSGRAGYNEQFF. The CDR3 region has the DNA TGTGCCAGCAGTCGGTCTAGCGGGAGGGCTGGGTACAATGAGCAGTTCTTC.

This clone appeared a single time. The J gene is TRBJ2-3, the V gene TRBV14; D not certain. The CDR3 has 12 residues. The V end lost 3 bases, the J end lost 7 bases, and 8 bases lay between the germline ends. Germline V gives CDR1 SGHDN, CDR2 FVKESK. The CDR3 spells CASSQARNTQYF. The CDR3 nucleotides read TGTGCCAGCAGCCAGGCCCGAAATACGCAGTATTTT.

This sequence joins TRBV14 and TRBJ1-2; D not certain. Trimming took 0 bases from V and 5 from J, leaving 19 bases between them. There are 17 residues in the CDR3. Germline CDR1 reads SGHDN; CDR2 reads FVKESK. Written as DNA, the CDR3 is TGTGCCAGCAGCCAAGATCGGGTGGCTGAACTGGTGTATGGCTACACCTTC. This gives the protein CASSQDRVAELVYGYTF.

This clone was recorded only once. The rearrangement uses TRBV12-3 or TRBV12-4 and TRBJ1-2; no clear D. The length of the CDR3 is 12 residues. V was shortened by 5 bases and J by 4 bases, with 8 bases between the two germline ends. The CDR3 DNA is TGTGCCAGCAGTCGACAAAGCTATGGCTACACCTTC. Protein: CASSRQSYGYTF.

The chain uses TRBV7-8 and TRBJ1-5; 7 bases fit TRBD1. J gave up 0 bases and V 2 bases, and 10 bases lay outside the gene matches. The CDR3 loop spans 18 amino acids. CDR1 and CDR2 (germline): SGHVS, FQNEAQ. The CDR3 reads CASSLRTAGTDSNQPQHF. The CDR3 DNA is TGTGCCAGCAGCTTAAGGACTGCCGGGACAGATAGCAATCAGCCCCAGCATTTT.

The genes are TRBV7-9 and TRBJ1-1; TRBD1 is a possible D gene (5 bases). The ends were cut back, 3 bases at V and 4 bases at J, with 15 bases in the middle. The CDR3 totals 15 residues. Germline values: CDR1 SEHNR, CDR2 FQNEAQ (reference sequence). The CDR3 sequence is CASSFGPLGGTEAFF. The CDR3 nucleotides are TGTGCCAGCAGCTTCGGCCCTCTCGGGGGCACTGAAGCTTTCTTT.

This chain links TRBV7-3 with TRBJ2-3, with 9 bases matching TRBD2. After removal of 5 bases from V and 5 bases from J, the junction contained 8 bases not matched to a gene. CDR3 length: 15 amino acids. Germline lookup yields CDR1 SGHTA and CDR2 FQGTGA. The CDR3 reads CASSLIAGAGDTQYF. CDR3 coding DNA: TGTGCCAGCAGCCTGATAGCGGGGGCAGGAGATACGCAGTATTTT.

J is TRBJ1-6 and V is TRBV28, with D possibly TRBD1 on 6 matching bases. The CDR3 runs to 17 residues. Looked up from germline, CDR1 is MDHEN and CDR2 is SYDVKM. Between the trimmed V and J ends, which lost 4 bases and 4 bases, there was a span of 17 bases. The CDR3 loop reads CASSWAETGLYNSPLHF. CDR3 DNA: TGTGCCAGCAGTTGGGCCGAAACAGGGCTTTATAATTCACCCCTCCACTTT.

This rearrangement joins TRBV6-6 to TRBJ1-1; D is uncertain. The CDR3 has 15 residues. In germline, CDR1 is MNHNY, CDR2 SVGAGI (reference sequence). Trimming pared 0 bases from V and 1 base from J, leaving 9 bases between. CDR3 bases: TGTGCCAGCAGTTACTCGAAGGCGGGGAACACTGAAGCTTTCTTT. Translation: CASSYSKAGNTEAFF.

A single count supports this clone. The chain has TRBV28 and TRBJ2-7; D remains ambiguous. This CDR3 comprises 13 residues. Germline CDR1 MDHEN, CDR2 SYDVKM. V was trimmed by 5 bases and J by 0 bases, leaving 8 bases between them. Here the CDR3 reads CASSMSGSYEQYF. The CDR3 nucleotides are TGTGCCAGCAGTATGTCCGGCTCCTACGAGCAGTACTTC.

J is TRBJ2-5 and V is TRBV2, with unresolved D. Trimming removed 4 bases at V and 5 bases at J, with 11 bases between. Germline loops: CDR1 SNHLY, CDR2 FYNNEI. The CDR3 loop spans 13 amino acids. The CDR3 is CASSASDPETQYF. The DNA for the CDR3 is TGTGCCAGCAGTGCTAGTGATCCTGAGACCCAGTACTTC.